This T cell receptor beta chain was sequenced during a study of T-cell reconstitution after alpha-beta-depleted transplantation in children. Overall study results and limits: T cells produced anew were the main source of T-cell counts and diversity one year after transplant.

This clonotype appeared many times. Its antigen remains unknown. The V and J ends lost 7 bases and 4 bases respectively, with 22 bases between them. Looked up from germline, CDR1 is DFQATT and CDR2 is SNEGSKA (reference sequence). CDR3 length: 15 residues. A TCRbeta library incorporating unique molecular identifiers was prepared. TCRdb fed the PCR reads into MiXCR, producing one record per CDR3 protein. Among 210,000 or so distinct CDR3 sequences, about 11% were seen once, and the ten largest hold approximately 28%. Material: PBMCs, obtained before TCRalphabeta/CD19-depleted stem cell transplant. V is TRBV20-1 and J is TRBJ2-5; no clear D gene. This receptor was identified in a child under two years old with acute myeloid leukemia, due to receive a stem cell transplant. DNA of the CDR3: TGCAGTGTCCTCACCGGCGAGAATATGGGAGAGACCCAGTACTTC. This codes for CSVLTGENMGETQYF.